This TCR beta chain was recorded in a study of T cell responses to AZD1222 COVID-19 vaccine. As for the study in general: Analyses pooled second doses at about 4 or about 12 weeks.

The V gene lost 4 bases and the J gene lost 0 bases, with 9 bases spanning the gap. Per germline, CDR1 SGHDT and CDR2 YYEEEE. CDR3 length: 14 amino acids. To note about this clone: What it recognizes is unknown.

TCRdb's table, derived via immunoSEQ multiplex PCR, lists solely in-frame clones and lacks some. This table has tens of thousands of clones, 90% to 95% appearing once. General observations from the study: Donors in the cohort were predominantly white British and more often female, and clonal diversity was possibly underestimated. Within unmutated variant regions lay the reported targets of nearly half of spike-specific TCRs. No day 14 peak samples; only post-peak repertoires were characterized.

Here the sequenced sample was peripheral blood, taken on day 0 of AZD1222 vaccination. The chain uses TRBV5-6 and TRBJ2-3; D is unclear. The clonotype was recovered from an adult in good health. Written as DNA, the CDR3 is TGTGCCAGCAGCCCGAGTTGGAGCACAGATACGCAGTATTTT. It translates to CASSPSWSTDTQYF. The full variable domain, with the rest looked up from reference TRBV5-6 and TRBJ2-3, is DAGVTQSPTHLIKTRGQQVTLRCSPKSGHDTVSWYQQALGQGPQFIFQYYEEEERQRGNFPDRFSGHQFPNYSSELNVNALLLGDSALYLCASSPSWSTDTQYFGPGTRLTVL.